These T cell receptor beta chains were read from a single sample in a study of T cell responses to AZD1222 COVID-19 vaccine. Data came from immunoSEQ multiplex PCR; TCRdb stores just in-frame clones and leaves some out. Found here are about 170,000 clones, around nine tenths of them singletons; the top ten hold less than 3%. Here the sequenced sample was peripheral blood, taken on day 0 of AZD1222 vaccination. The receptors were sampled from an adult in good health. Each CDR3 is given with its conserved first and last residue. A D gene is named only where the DNA matches it firmly. Only some rows state a clone size, as once, few, many or a class for expanded clones.

D,J,V,size,CDR3
.,TRBJ2-5,TRBV30,.,CAWSVTGTLQETQYF
.,TRBJ1-5,TRBV21-1,.,CASSPPDRADSNQPQHF
.,TRBJ2-5,TRBV21-1,.,CASSLEDQGVGETQYF
TRBD1,TRBJ1-5,TRBV7-6,.,CASSLGTGEGQPQHF
.,TRBJ1-1,TRBV27,.,CASSLSLNTEAFF
.,TRBJ1-1,TRBV19,.,CASSIPGAGTEAFF
.,TRBJ1-1,TRBV18,few,CASSPTTGGATEAFF
.,TRBJ1-2,TRBV7-9,.,CASSSDIYGYTF
TRBD1,TRBJ2-7,TRBV5-5,.,CASSPLGQGAFHEQYF
TRBD1,TRBJ1-1,TRBV29-1,.,CSVMGQDLEAFF
TRBD1,TRBJ1-1,TRBV28,.,CASTREGQMNTEAFF
.,TRBJ1-2,TRBV29-1,once,CSVADTKGGYGYTF
.,TRBJ1-2,TRBV29-1,.,CSVEVQQPNYGYTF
TRBD2,TRBJ2-7,TRBV3-1/TRBV3-2,.,CASSPGLADSYEQYF
.,TRBJ1-3,TRBV19,.,CASSPYGSQSSGNTIYF
.,TRBJ2-5,TRBV5-6,.,CASSALRETQYF
TRBD1,TRBJ1-2,TRBV30,.,CAWSVGQAYGYTF
TRBD1,TRBJ1-2,TRBV6-5,.,CASSYSTGDYGYTF
.,TRBJ1-2,TRBV30,once,CAWSSHTRGSYTF
TRBD1,TRBJ2-7,TRBV9,.,CASSMDRSSYEQYF
TRBD1,TRBJ1-6,TRBV7-9,.,CASSPTGSSYNSPLHF
.,TRBJ2-2,TRBV6-6,.,CASSYPPGGELFF
TRBD1,TRBJ1-5,TRBV19,many,CASSINRGGNQPQHF
TRBD2,TRBJ2-1,TRBV5-1,.,CASSTGLGGEQFF
.,TRBJ2-7,TRBV5-1,.,CASSLATGLQNYEQYF
TRBD2,TRBJ2-1,TRBV18,.,CASSPDWTSGINEQFF
.,TRBJ2-2,TRBV6-5,.,CASTATRANTGELFF
TRBD2,TRBJ2-1,TRBV5-1,.,CASGGLASSYNEQFF
TRBD1,TRBJ1-2,TRBV11-2,.,CASSSPWTGGNYGYTF
.,TRBJ1-2,TRBV18,.,CASSPSRGDNYGYTF
TRBD1,TRBJ1-1,TRBV27,.,CASSLIGTALVDTEAFF
TRBD1,TRBJ1-5,TRBV19,.,CASSIARTGSSIGNQPQHF
.,TRBJ1-3,TRBV5-5,.,CASSRSTGSGNTIYF
.,TRBJ1-4,TRBV3-1/TRBV3-2,.,CASSLTGSEKLFF
.,TRBJ2-7,TRBV27,once,CASSSPGHSHEQYF
TRBD2,TRBJ2-2,TRBV5-5,.,CASSLELAGAGELFF
.,TRBJ1-1,TRBV25-1,.,CASSESGRPAGPEAFF
TRBD1,TRBJ2-2,TRBV30,.,CAWRRDRGVIGELFF
TRBD1,TRBJ1-2,TRBV6-2/TRBV6-3,.,CASSYEGARGYTF
TRBD1,TRBJ2-2,TRBV6-5,.,CASSLTGGLTGELFF
.,TRBJ1-2,TRBV3-1/TRBV3-2,few,CASSQQYGYTF
.,TRBJ2-7,TRBV11-2,.,CASSLDYYRDTPYEQYF
.,TRBJ1-2,TRBV3-1/TRBV3-2,.,CASSQDGNGYTF
.,TRBJ1-4,TRBV19,.,CASSIGGYNEKLFF
.,TRBJ2-7,TRBV15,.,CATSRDRGQFYEQYF
TRBD2,TRBJ2-7,TRBV19,.,CASSIGTSGSYEQYF
TRBD2,TRBJ2-7,TRBV19,few,CASSQGTSGREQYF
TRBD1,TRBJ1-4,TRBV4-2,few,CASSQDWTGGKANEKLFF
.,TRBJ1-1,TRBV3-1/TRBV3-2,.,CASKIGRSTEAFF
.,TRBJ2-5,TRBV6-5,.,CASTERVVLQETQYF
TRBD1,TRBJ1-2,TRBV2,few,CASSARQGELVGYTF
.,TRBJ1-1,TRBV6-5,.,CASQGRSGAFF
TRBD1,TRBJ2-1,TRBV2,.,CASSLDRDNEQFF
.,TRBJ2-7,TRBV5-6,.,CASSLEGRLSYEQYF
.,TRBJ1-1,TRBV7-9,.,CASSLQEMNTEAFF
.,TRBJ2-3,TRBV6-4,once,CASSPSGGWGSYTDTQYF
.,TRBJ1-1,TRBV4-1,.,CASSQDLGAPNTEAFF